This is a list of T cell receptor beta chains from one sample in a study of T cell responses to AZD1222 COVID-19 vaccine. Sequencing used immunoSEQ multiplex PCR; TCRdb keeps in-frame clones, though not all of them. Of some 120,000 clones listed, roughly 92% are singletons. The material was peripheral blood, obtained 28 days after the second AZD1222 dose. Receptor source: an adult who received the AZD1222 COVID-19 vaccine. Each CDR3 is given without its conserved first and last residue. A D gene is named only where the DNA matches it firmly. The listing skips clone size in some rows; elsewhere it reads once, few, many or a size class.

D gene,clone size,J gene,V gene,CDR3 protein
TRBD1,NA,TRBJ1-3,TRBV5-1,ASSGTEPPNTIY
NA,NA,TRBJ1-5,TRBV6-1,ASSESFGGALNQPQH
TRBD2,NA,TRBJ2-1,TRBV15,ATSNGLVGEQF
TRBD2,NA,TRBJ2-1,TRBV6-5,ASTKGGSNNEQF
NA,NA,TRBJ1-5,TRBV10-1,ASSESRGGNQPQH
TRBD1,NA,TRBJ1-6,TRBV4-1,ASSQGSLGQGVNSPLH
TRBD1,NA,TRBJ1-3,TRBV19,ASNRGGSGNTIY
NA,NA,TRBJ2-7,TRBV10-3,AISALGEQY
NA,NA,TRBJ1-5,TRBV28,ASSLSVGSNQPQH
NA,NA,TRBJ1-2,TRBV7-9,ASSLIRFGYT
TRBD1,NA,TRBJ1-1,TRBV28,ASSLFNEGARG
TRBD1,once,TRBJ2-5,TRBV10-3,AISETRTGGLQSETQY
TRBD1,once,TRBJ2-5,TRBV19,ASEAGTGFQETQY
NA,NA,TRBJ2-7,TRBV5-1,ASSLEGTYEQY
NA,NA,TRBJ2-5,TRBV29-1,SGGGIYETQY